The 14 T cell receptor beta chains below come from one sample, sequenced in a study of T cells after yellow fever vaccination. MiXCR, applied by TCRdb to the 5' RACE reads, yields one record per CDR3 protein. This table holds approximately 27,000 distinct CDR3 sequences, approximately 5% found once. Here the sequenced sample was PBMCs, either bulk or a sorted T-cell subset (CD4+, CD8+, memory, or dextramer-sorted; not recorded which), taken 15 days after the yellow fever booster vaccination. The receptor source for this set is a man aged 25-45 years who received the YFV17D yellow fever vaccine.

This clonotype was detected a few times. The chain links TRBV9 to TRBJ2-4; the D is unclear. Between the trimmed V and J ends, which lost 10 bases and 0 bases, there was a span of 20 bases. This CDR3 is 16 amino acids long. Germline loops: CDR1 SGDLS, CDR2 YYNGEE. Here the CDR3 DNA reads TGTGCCCACCAGATCAAACTAACTGAAGCCAAAAACATTCAGTACTTC. This translates into CAHQIKLTEAKNIQYF. The complete variable domain, with remaining parts taken from reference TRBV9 and TRBJ2-4, reads DSGVTQTPKHLITATGQRVTLRCSPRSGDLSVYWYQQSLDQGLQFLIQYYNGEERAKGNILERFSAQQFPDLHSELNLSSLELGDSALYFCAHQIKLTEAKNIQYFGAGTRLSVL.

At least ten counts were recorded for this clonotype. V gene TRBV27 combines with J gene TRBJ2-7, with a weak D call TRBD2 (6 bases). Between the trimmed V and J ends, which lost 1 base and 6 bases, there was a span of 19 bases. The CDR3 extends over 16 amino acids. Germline assignment: CDR1 MNHEY and CDR2 SMNVEV (reference sequence). CDR3 amino acids: CASSLWSRTTLSEQYF. CDR3 in DNA: TGTGCCAGCAGTTTATGGTCGCGGACTACCCTTAGCGAGCAGTACTTC.

This clonotype occurred many times. This rearrangement joins TRBV11-2 to TRBJ1-2, with 9 bases that match TRBD1. Germline trimming cut 4 bases from V and 2 bases from J; bases unmatched to any gene: 2. The CDR3 length is 14 residues. Germline values: CDR1 SGHAT, CDR2 FQNNGV. CDR3 loop: CASSSGTGNYGYTF. Written as DNA, the CDR3 is TGTGCCAGCAGCTCCGGGACAGGGAACTATGGCTACACCTTC.

This clonotype came up many times. V and J are TRBV5-1 and TRBJ2-5; the D gene is possibly TRBD1 (6 bases). The CDR3 length is 15 residues. The ends were cut back, 2 bases at V and 5 bases at J, with 16 bases in the middle. The germline V gene has CDR1 SGHRS and CDR2 YFSETQ. DNA of the CDR3: TGCGCCAGCAGCTTACTCAAAGCAGGGGTGGAGACCCAGTACTTC. The encoded protein is CASSLLKAGVETQYF.

This clonotype was observed at least ten times. The chain has TRBV7-2 and TRBJ2-2; D may be TRBD2 (6 bases). The CDR3 is 15 residues long. Germline V CDR1 and CDR2: SGHTA, FQGNSA. V lost 3 bases and J 7 bases, leaving 15 bases between the germline ends. This chain's CDR3 is CASSFSPTGDGELFF. The CDR3 bases are TGTGCCAGCAGCTTTAGCCCTACGGGAGACGGGGAGCTGTTTTTT.

This clonotype was recorded many times. The chain recombines TRBV12-3 or TRBV12-4 with TRBJ2-3, with unresolved D. V was clipped by 7 bases and J by 2 bases, with 7 bases between them. The CDR3 is made up of 12 amino acids. The CDR3 coding sequence is TGTGCCAGCATCGCGGCCACAGATACGCAGTATTTT. Protein product: CASIAATDTQYF.

The sample holds many counts of this clonotype. This chain uses TRBV27 with TRBJ1-2; tentative D call: TRBD1 (6 bases). Trimming pared 5 bases from V and 3 bases from J, leaving 19 bases between. Germline values: CDR1 MNHEY, CDR2 SMNVEV (reference sequence). This CDR3 is 16 amino acids long. CDR3 sequence reads: CASSPAGDIVHYGYTF. The CDR3 DNA reads TGTGCCAGCAGTCCGGCAGGGGACATTGTGCACTATGGCTACACCTTC.

This clonotype was picked up many times. This sequence joins TRBV19 and TRBJ2-1; TRBD2 agrees at 9 bases. This CDR3 has 16 amino acids. Germline values: CDR1 LNHDA, CDR2 SQIVND (reference sequence). J gave up 1 base and V 5 bases, and 6 bases lay outside the gene matches. Here the CDR3 DNA reads TGTGCCAGTAGTTGGACTAGCGTGAGGTCCTACAATGAGCAGTTCTTC. This encodes CASSWTSVRSYNEQFF.

In this sample, this clonotype turned up many times. This chain uses TRBV20-1 with TRBJ2-7; 7 bases match TRBD2. The V and J ends lost 2 bases and 4 bases, in that order; junction bases with no gene match: 11. CDR1 is DFQATT and CDR2 is SNEGSKA in the germline V gene (reference sequence). The CDR3 has 15 amino acids. The CDR3 here is CSARLISSGRYEQYF. The DNA for the CDR3 is TGCAGTGCTAGACTTATATCTAGCGGCAGATACGAGCAGTACTTC.

This clonotype is medium-sized within its sample. V and J are TRBV2 and TRBJ1-1, with no clear D. The CDR3 spans 13 residues. V was trimmed by 2 bases and J by 5 bases, leaving 9 bases between them. Germline V gives CDR1 SNHLY, CDR2 FYNNEI. Written as DNA, the CDR3 is TGTGCCAGCAGTGAAATCGCGGAGACTGAAGCTTTCTTT. This encodes CASSEIAETEAFF.

Ten or more counts support this clonotype. The V gene is TRBV2, the J gene TRBJ2-1, with 9 positions matching TRBD2. This CDR3 is 14 amino acids long. From germline, CDR1 is SNHLY and CDR2 FYNNEI. V was clipped by 4 bases and J by 9 bases; unmatched bases: 7. CDR3 protein: CASSGLAGVGEQFF. The CDR3 DNA follows: TGTGCCAGCAGTGGTTTAGCGGGAGTTGGTGAGCAGTTCTTC.

This clonotype came up many times. The chain has TRBV12-3 or TRBV12-4 and TRBJ2-7; possibly TRBD2 for D (8 bases). The CDR3 has 13 residues. V gave up 9 bases and J gave up 5 bases, with 17 bases separating them. This CDR3 is CASTGGTVHEQYF. The CDR3 DNA sequence: TGTGCCAGTACGGGGGGGACAGTCCACGAGCAGTACTTC.

This clonotype came up many times. The rearrangement joins TRBV12-3 or TRBV12-4 to TRBJ1-6, with a weak D call TRBD1 (5 bases). The CDR3 is 13 amino acids. V was pared by 6 bases and J by 10 bases, with 13 bases between. The CDR3 nucleotides read TGTGCCAGCAGCCCCGGGGGTGGGTCACCCCTCCACTTT. Translated, it gives CASSPGGGSPLHF.

The CDR3 here is CASSLPRTGSYEQYF. CDR3 sequence (DNA): TGCGCCAGCAGCTTGCCCAGGACAGGGTCCTACGAGCAGTACTTC. The rearrangement joins TRBV5-1 to TRBJ2-7, with TRBD1 matching 8 bases. The CDR3 totals 15 residues. V dropped 1 base and J dropped 1; count of bases not matched to a gene: 4. Germline CDR1 SGHRS, CDR2 YFSETQ. Full variable domain (rest looked up from reference TRBV5-1 and TRBJ2-7): KAGVTQTPRYLIKTRGQQVTLSCSPISGHRSVSWYQQTPGQGLQFLFEYFSETQRNKGNFPGRFSGRQFSNSRSEMNVSTLELGDSALYLCASSLPRTGSYEQYFGPGTRLTVT.